Shown below are 5 T cell receptor beta chains from a single sample sequenced in a study of T-cell reconstitution after alpha-beta-depleted transplantation in children. The TCRbeta library was prepared with unique molecular identifiers. Each CDR3 protein gets one entry after TCRdb re-called the PCR reads with MiXCR. Of 280,000 or so distinct CDR3 sequences in the sample, roughly 10% were seen once. The material sequenced was peripheral blood, taken 180 days after TCRalphabeta/CD19-depleted stem cell transplant. Source of these receptors: a male patient under 10 years old who had a stem cell transplant for chronic granulomatous disease, so the T cells may come from the graft donor.

This clonotype was found many times. The rearrangement links TRBV4-2 to TRBJ2-1; 8 bases agree with TRBD2. With 0 bases clipped from V and 10 bases from J, the junction kept 5 bases outside the gene matches. Germline CDR1 LGHNA, CDR2 YNFKEQ. The CDR3 runs 14 residues. In DNA, the CDR3 is TGTGCCAGCAGCCAAGATGGGGGACTAGGAGAGCAGTTCTTC. Amino acid sequence: CASSQDGGLGEQFF.

The J gene is TRBJ2-1, the V gene TRBV5-6; D could derive from TRBD1 or TRBD2 (5 bases each). The germline V gene has CDR1 SGHDT and CDR2 YYEEEE. The CDR3 is made up of 13 amino acids. Trimming removed 7 bases from V and 6 bases from J, with 14 bases in between. As DNA, the CDR3 is TGTGCCAGCGGCCCCGGGACCCCCAATGAGCAGTTCTTC. Its translation is CASGPGTPNEQFF.

The chain couples TRBV3-1 to TRBJ2-1, with D unclear. Germline V gene sequence: CDR1 LGHDT, CDR2 YNNKEL (reference sequence). This CDR3 region has 11 residues. V dropped 2 bases and J dropped 9 bases, with 5 bases sitting between them. The CDR3 protein is CASSQTIEQFF. In DNA form, the CDR3 reads TGTGCCAGCAGCCAAACCATTGAGCAGTTCTTC.

This clonotype has ten or more counts. The genes are TRBV20-1 and TRBJ2-5; D call uncertain. With 4 bases removed from V and 2 bases from J, the gap between germline ends came to 8 bases. Per germline, CDR1 DFQATT and CDR2 SNEGSKA (reference sequence). The CDR3 spans 12 residues. The CDR3 reads CSANNPQETQYF. CDR3 nucleotides: TGCAGTGCTAACAACCCTCAAGAGACCCAGTACTTC.

In this sample, this clonotype turned up many times. This chain joins TRBV12-3 or TRBV12-4 and TRBJ2-1, with TRBD1 matching over 9 bases. There are 14 residues in the CDR3. Trimming cost V 7 bases and J 4 bases; bases outside gene matches: 5. The CDR3: CASTAGQGYNEQFF. The CDR3 DNA reads as TGTGCCAGCACTGCGGGACAGGGTTACAATGAGCAGTTCTTC.